This T cell receptor beta chain was captured by sequencing in a study of T-cell memory formation after mild COVID-19. Study-level findings and limits: Shrinking CD4+ clones resided mostly in CM and EM, and CD8+ ones in EMRA. Pre-infection memory held some responding clones, suggesting pre-existing cross-reactive T cells responded. Clones contracting across day 15 to 85 had a balanced CD4/CD8 profile; later expanding clones leaned CD4+.

The sample holds a few counts of this clonotype. What it binds is unknown. TCRdb re-analysed the 5' RACE reads in MiXCR, keeping a single row per CDR3 protein. The sample lists 130,000 to 150,000 distinct CDR3 sequences; around 21% were seen once. Germline lookup yields CDR1 SGHDT and CDR2 YYEEEE. V lost 0 bases and J 0 bases, leaving 13 bases between the germline ends. The CDR3 length is 17 residues. The sample comprised PBMCs or a T cell subset sorted from them (not recorded which). The receptor was isolated from an adult woman who had mild COVID-19 (a few samples of this study predate the infection). Cell type and time point are not known. The V gene is TRBV5-6, the J gene TRBJ1-5; no definite D call. CDR3 nucleotide sequence: TGTGCCAGCAGCTTGGGGCCGCGAGGGCATAGCAATCAGCCCCAGCATTTT. Translated: CASSLGPRGHSNQPQHF.